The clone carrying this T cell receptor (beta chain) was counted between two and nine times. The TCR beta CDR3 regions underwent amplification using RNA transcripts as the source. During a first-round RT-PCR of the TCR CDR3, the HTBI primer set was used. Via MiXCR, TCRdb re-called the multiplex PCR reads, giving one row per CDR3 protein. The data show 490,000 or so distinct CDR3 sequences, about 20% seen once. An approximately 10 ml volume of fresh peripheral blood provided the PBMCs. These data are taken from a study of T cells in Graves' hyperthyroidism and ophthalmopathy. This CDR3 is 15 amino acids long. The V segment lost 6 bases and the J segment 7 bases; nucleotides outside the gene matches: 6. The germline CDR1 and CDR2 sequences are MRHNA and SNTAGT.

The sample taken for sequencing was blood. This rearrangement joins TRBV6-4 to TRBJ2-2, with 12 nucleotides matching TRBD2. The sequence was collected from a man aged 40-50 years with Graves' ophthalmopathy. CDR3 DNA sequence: TGTGCCAGCAGCCCCGGGACTAGCGGGTTCGGGGAGCTGTTTTTT. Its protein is CASSPGTSGFGELFF.